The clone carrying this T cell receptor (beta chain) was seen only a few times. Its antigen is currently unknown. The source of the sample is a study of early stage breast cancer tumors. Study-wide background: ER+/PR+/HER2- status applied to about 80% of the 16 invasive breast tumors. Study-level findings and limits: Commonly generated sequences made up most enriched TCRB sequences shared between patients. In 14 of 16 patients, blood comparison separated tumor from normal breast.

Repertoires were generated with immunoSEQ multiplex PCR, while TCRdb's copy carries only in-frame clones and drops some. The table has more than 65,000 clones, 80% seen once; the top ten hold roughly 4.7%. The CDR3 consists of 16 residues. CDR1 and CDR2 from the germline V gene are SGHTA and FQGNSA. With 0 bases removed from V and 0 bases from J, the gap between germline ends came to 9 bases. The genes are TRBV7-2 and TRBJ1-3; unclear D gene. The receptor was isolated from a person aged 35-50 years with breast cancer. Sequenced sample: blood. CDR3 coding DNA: TGTGCCAGCAGCTTAGCGGGCGGCTACTCTGGAAACACCATATATTTT. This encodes CASSLAGGYSGNTIYF.